What follows are 2 T cell receptor beta chains derived from one specimen sequenced in a study of memory CD8 T cells in hepatitis C reinfection. Time point: peak reinfection, 3 to 8 weeks after reinfection detection. Sorted cells were sequenced directly ex vivo without any in vitro expansion. Clones were read by immunoSEQ multiplex PCR, and TCRdb kept only the in-frame ones, dropping some. The sample lists 35,000 to 50,000 clones, around 87% occurring once. The sample was naive CD8+ T cells sorted from blood. The receptors stem from a man younger than 35 with hepatitis C virus infection.

V usage is TRBV9 and J usage is TRBJ1-1, with unresolved D. The CDR3 is made up of 14 amino acids. V lost 0 bases and J 2 bases, leaving 8 bases between the germline ends. Germline V lookup: CDR1 SGDLS, CDR2 YYNGEE. The CDR3: CASSVGTPNTEAFF. In nucleotides, the CDR3 is TGTGCCAGCAGCGTAGGTACACCTAACACTGAAGCTTTCTTT.

This clone was seen a handful of times. The V gene is TRBV7-9, the J gene TRBJ2-7; 10 bases are a match to TRBD1. The V and J ends lost 4 bases and 5 bases, in that order; junction bases with no gene match: 5. The CDR3 contains 14 residues. The germline V gene encodes CDR1 SEHNR and CDR2 FQNEAQ (reference sequence). CDR3 residues: CASSSGQGTDEQYF. The CDR3, as DNA: TGTGCCAGCAGCTCGGGACAGGGGACCGACGAGCAGTACTTC.